The 14 T cell receptor beta chains reported below all come from one sample, sequenced in a study of cytomegalovirus exposure and HLA in healthy donors. This PCR relied on a set of 60 Vbeta primers and 13 Jbeta primers. The assay was immunoSEQ multiplex PCR, and TCRdb's table has in-frame clones only and misses some. The sample shows about 150,000 clones, approximately 79% of them seen only once. Sequencing was done on a sample of PBMCs. These receptors all come from a man aged 18 to 35 in good health and CMV-seropositive.

The chain's CDR3 is CSASIYNEQFF. The CDR3 DNA reads as TGCAGTGCGTCTATCTACAATGAGCAGTTCTTC. The rearrangement uses TRBV20-1 and TRBJ2-1; D not certain. Germline values: CDR1 DFQATT, CDR2 SNEGSKA (reference sequence). The CDR3 spans 11 residues. Trimming stripped 6 bases from V and 3 bases from J, with 6 bases between.

The genes are TRBV2 and TRBJ2-7; 10 bases map to TRBD1. Germline V gene sequence: CDR1 SNHLY, CDR2 FYNNEI. The CDR3 extends over 16 amino acids. J gave up 6 bases and V 6 bases, and 14 bases lay outside the gene matches. CDR3 bases: TGTGCCAGCAGGCCAAAGGCCGGGACAGGGGTTGCCGAGCAGTACTTC. Encoded protein: CASRPKAGTGVAEQYF.

The rearrangement joins TRBV19 to TRBJ2-3; 9 bases fit TRBD2. J was trimmed by 12 bases and V by 1 base; bases with no gene match: 8. Per germline, CDR1 LNHDA and CDR2 SQIVND (reference sequence). The CDR3 runs 14 residues. CDR3 residues: CASSIASGRSLQYF. DNA of the CDR3: TGTGCCAGTAGTATAGCCAGCGGGAGGAGTCTTCAGTATTTT.

This chain joins TRBV27 and TRBJ2-3, with 9 bases lining up with TRBD2. Trimming at V came to 7 bases and at J to 5 bases, leaving 7 bases not matched to a gene. The CDR3 loop spans 14 amino acids. From germline, CDR1 is MNHEY and CDR2 SMNVEV (reference sequence). The CDR3 DNA reads as TGTGCCAGCAAGCGGGGGGCGCGAGTAGATACGCAGTATTTT. Translating gives CASKRGARVDTQYF.

This clone was picked up a small number of times. V is TRBV13 and J is TRBJ1-1; D might be TRBD1 (6 bases). Germline V gene data show CDR1 as PRHDT and CDR2 as FYEKMQ (reference sequence). V lost 5 bases, J lost 7 bases, and 11 bases lay in between. The CDR3 extends over 12 amino acids. CDR3 region: CASSRRGSEAFF. CDR3 coding DNA: TGTGCCAGCAGCCGAAGGGGGAGTGAAGCTTTCTTT.

The chain recombines TRBV6-1 with TRBJ1-2; no definite D call. Trimming removed 3 bases at V and 5 bases at J, with 10 bases between. There are 13 residues in the CDR3. Germline CDR1 is MNHNS and CDR2 is SASEGT. CDR3 sequence reads: CASSDVGRYGYTF. The CDR3 region has the DNA TGTGCCAGCAGTGACGTGGGGAGGTATGGCTACACCTTC.

This chain uses TRBV29-1 with TRBJ2-2, with TRBD2 as a possible D gene (6 bases). V was pared by 3 bases and J by 2 bases, with 10 bases between. CDR1 SQVTM and CDR2 ANQGSEA come from the germline V gene. CDR3 length: 14 amino acids. The CDR3, as DNA: TGCAGCGTTGAGGCGGGGATTAACACCGGGGAGCTGTTTTTT. It is translated as CSVEAGINTGELFF.

The V call is TRBV5-1, the J call TRBJ1-1; D gene ambiguous. This CDR3 is built from 16 residues. Trimming took off 0 bases at V and 0 bases at J, with 12 bases between the two ends. CDR1 and CDR2 (germline): SGHRS, YFSETQ. The CDR3 nucleotides read TGCGCCAGCAGCTTGGTAAATAACGCTATGAACACTGAAGCTTTCTTT. It specifies CASSLVNNAMNTEAFF.

The V and J genes are TRBV19 and TRBJ2-5, with TRBD1 matching 10 bases. There are 15 residues in the CDR3. Trimming removed 4 bases from V and 5 bases from J; junction bases left unmatched: 7. The V gene's germline CDR1 is LNHDA and CDR2 SQIVND (reference sequence). The CDR3 coding sequence is TGTGCCAGTAGTAGGGACAGGGGTCTGCGGGAGACCCAGTACTTC. Translated, it gives CASSRDRGLRETQYF.

This chain links TRBV5-1 with TRBJ2-7; TRBD2 agrees at 7 bases. Trimming removed 3 bases from V and 7 bases from J; junction bases left unmatched: 10. The V gene's germline CDR1 is SGHRS and CDR2 YFSETQ. The CDR3 runs 14 residues. The chain's CDR3 is CASSSGGEGYEQYF. The CDR3 region has the DNA TGCGCCAGCAGCTCCGGCGGGGAGGGCTATGAGCAGTACTTC.

In its sample, this clone was seen once. The rearrangement links TRBV4-1 to TRBJ2-4; the match to TRBD1 covers 8 bases. The ends lost 0 bases at V and 2 bases at J; junction bases unmatched: 6. The CDR3 sequence is 17 residues long. Germline V lookup: CDR1 MGHRA, CDR2 YSYEKL. CDR3 bases: TGCGCCAGCAGCCAAGATTACAACAGGGGGACCAAAAACATTCAGTACTTC. Amino acids: CASSQDYNRGTKNIQYF.

V and J are TRBV6-6 and TRBJ2-1, with TRBD2 matching 10 bases. V was pared by 2 bases and J by 5 bases, with 3 bases of the junction left unmatched. The V gene's germline CDR1 is MNHNY and CDR2 SVGAGI (reference sequence). The CDR3 covers 15 residues. CDR3 in DNA: TGTGCCAGCAGTTACCGTAGCGGGAGGAACAATGAGCAGTTCTTC. This codes for CASSYRSGRNNEQFF.

The table lists this clone with a count of one. This chain joins TRBV11-3 and TRBJ2-3, with 7 positions matching TRBD1. The CDR3 covers 14 residues. V dropped 5 bases and J dropped 6; count of bases not matched to a gene: 8. Germline loops: CDR1 SGHNT, CDR2 YENEEA. The CDR3 DNA is TGTGCCAGCAGCCAGAGACAGGGTGTGGATACGCAGTATTTT. Translation: CASSQRQGVDTQYF. The full variable domain, its missing parts supplied by reference TRBV11-3 and TRBJ2-3, is EAGVVQSPRYKIIEKKQPVAFWCNPISGHNTLYWYLQNLGQGPELLIRYENEEAVDDSQLPKDRFSAERLKGVDSTLKIQPAELGDSAVYLCASSQRQGVDTQYFGPGTRLTVL.

The chain recombines TRBV11-2 with TRBJ2-7; TRBD2 matches at 13 bases. Germline CDR1 reads SGHAT; CDR2 reads FQNNGV. Trimming removed 1 base from V and 6 bases from J; junction bases left unmatched: 6. The CDR3 runs 16 residues. The DNA of the CDR3 is TGTGCCAGCAGCTTAGGGACTAGCGGGAGATATGGCGAGCAGTACTTC. Amino acid sequence: CASSLGTSGRYGEQYF.